The 23 T cell receptor beta chains reported below all come from one sample, sequenced in a study of response to subunit inactivated influenza vaccine. MiXCR, run by TCRdb on the RT-PCR reads, gives a single entry per CDR3 protein. The sample has a few hundred thousand distinct CDR3 sequences; about 10% are singletons. Here the sequenced sample was PBMCs from blood, taken about 40 days after vaccination. The receptors originated from a man aged 45-60 years who received an inactivated influenza vaccine.

J is TRBJ2-2 and V is TRBV11-1; D could derive from TRBD1 or TRBD2 (5 bases each). The CDR3 covers 16 residues. Germline assignment: CDR1 SGHAT and CDR2 FQDESV (reference sequence). Trimming shortened V by 5 bases and J by 6 bases, and 19 bases separated the two germline ends. Here the CDR3 reads CASSAYVGTSAGELFF. CDR3 nucleotide sequence: TGTGCCAGCAGCGCATACGTCGGGACCAGCGCCGGGGAGCTGTTTTTT.

This clonotype was found many times. The J gene is TRBJ1-3, the V gene TRBV15, with a possible D match to TRBD1 (5 bases). CDR1 and CDR2 (germline): LNHNV, YYDKDF (reference sequence). The CDR3 spans 17 residues. Trimming shortened V by 0 bases and J by 3 bases, and 15 bases separated the two germline ends. The CDR3 DNA reads TGTGCCACCAGCAGAGATGTGGGGGGGTTCGGTGGAAACACCATATATTTT. It encodes CATSRDVGGFGGNTIYF. The complete variable domain, with remaining parts taken from reference TRBV15 and TRBJ1-3, reads DAMVIQNPRYQVTQFGKPVTLSCSQTLNHNVMYWYQQKSSQAPKLLFHYYDKDFNNEADTPDNFQSRRPNTSFCFLDIRSPGLGDTAMYLCATSRDVGGFGGNTIYFGEGSWLTVV.

The V and J genes are TRBV6-5 and TRBJ2-7; D is unclear. CDR3 size: 14 residues. From germline, CDR1 is MNHEY and CDR2 SVGAGI. Trimming removed 4 bases at V and 0 bases at J, with 10 bases between. The CDR3 coding sequence is TGTGCCAGCAGTTCGACAACCAGCTCCTACGAGCAGTACTTC. Translating gives CASSSTTSSYEQYF.

The sample holds a few counts of this clonotype. V gene TRBV7-3 combines with J gene TRBJ2-6; tentatively, D is TRBD1 (6 bases). CDR1 and CDR2 from the germline V gene are SGHTA and FQGTGA. Trimming took 0 bases from V and 0 from J, leaving 9 bases between them. CDR3 length equals 17 residues. The CDR3 region is CASSLTGAGSGANVLTF. CDR3 nucleotides: TGTGCCAGCAGCTTAACGGGGGCGGGCTCTGGGGCCAACGTCCTGACTTTC. Using reference TRBV7-3 and TRBJ2-6 for the parts outside the CDR3, the full variable domain is GAGVSQTPSNKVTEKGKYVELRCDPISGHTALYWYRQSLGQGPEFLIYFQGTGAADDSGLPNDRFFAVRPEGSVSTLKIQRTERGDSAVYLCASSLTGAGSGANVLTFGAGSRLTVL.

This clonotype was observed a handful of times. The V gene is TRBV6-1, the J gene TRBJ2-7; D is ambiguous. Germline V CDR1 and CDR2: MNHNS, SASEGT. The ends were cut back, 7 bases at V and 2 bases at J, with 18 bases in the middle. This CDR3 spans 15 amino acids. In nucleotides, the CDR3 is TGTGCCAGCAATCCCTCCGGGTCCCTTACCTACGAGCAGTACTTC. This translates into CASNPSGSLTYEQYF.

This clonotype was detected only a few times. The chain is built from TRBV7-8 and TRBJ2-3; 15 bases align to TRBD2. Germline values: CDR1 SGHVS, CDR2 FQNEAQ. Trimming removed 4 bases from V and 4 bases from J; junction bases left unmatched: 9. The CDR3 has 18 amino acids. The CDR3 protein is CASSYSGTSGGSPDTQYF. The CDR3 DNA is TGTGCCAGCAGCTATTCCGGGACTAGCGGGGGGAGTCCAGATACGCAGTATTTT.

The genes are TRBV7-2 and TRBJ2-7, with D perhaps matching TRBD1 (5 bases). CDR1 is SGHTA, CDR2 FQGNSA, per germline. V lost 1 base and J lost 2, with 12 bases in between. This CDR3 has 15 residues. DNA of the CDR3: TGTGCCAGCAGCTTAGACCGGACAACGGCCTACGAGCAGTACTTC. Its protein is CASSLDRTTAYEQYF.

This clonotype was recorded a few times. V and J are TRBV28 and TRBJ1-1, with D hard to call. The CDR3 runs to 14 residues. Germline V gives CDR1 MDHEN, CDR2 SYDVKM. V was shortened by 1 base and J by 5 bases, with 11 bases between the two germline ends. The CDR3 DNA sequence: TGTGCCAGCAGTTTATTGCAGCCAGAGACTGAAGCTTTCTTT. Translation gives CASSLLQPETEAFF.

The chain's CDR3 is CASRLAGQADTQYF. For the CDR3, the DNA is TGCGCCAGCCGACTAGCGGGACAAGCAGATACGCAGTATTTT. The genes are TRBV5-1 and TRBJ2-3; TRBD2 matches at 11 bases. Germline CDR1 is SGHRS and CDR2 is YFSETQ. CDR3 length equals 14 residues. J lost 4 bases, V lost 7 bases, and 5 bases had no gene match.

This clonotype appeared many times. This sequence joins TRBV6-5 and TRBJ2-5; 8 bases match TRBD2. Germline V gives CDR1 MNHEY, CDR2 SVGAGI. CDR3 length: 14 residues. The ends lost 4 bases at V and 4 bases at J; junction bases unmatched: 5. The CDR3 sequence: CASSSYGTRETQYF. DNA for the CDR3: TGTGCCAGCAGTTCGTACGGGACTAGAGAGACCCAGTACTTC.

This clonotype was counted many times. For the CDR3, the DNA is TGTGCCAGCAGCCAGACGGGGTATGGCTACACCTTC. Translated, it gives CASSQTGYGYTF. The rearrangement links TRBV7-2 to TRBJ1-2; D not certain. Trimming left V 5 bases short and J 5 bases short, with 9 bases between. CDR3 length equals 12 residues. Germline V CDR1 and CDR2: SGHTA, FQGNSA.

This clonotype was detected a few times. The chain uses TRBV4-3 and TRBJ2-1; the D is unclear. Germline CDR1 LGHNA, CDR2 YSLEER. Trimming stripped 2 bases from V and 9 bases from J, with 8 bases between. The CDR3 sequence is 12 residues long. This CDR3 is CASSQLGSEQFF. CDR3 nucleotides: TGCGCCAGCAGCCAACTAGGCTCTGAGCAGTTCTTC.

The J gene is TRBJ2-1, the V gene TRBV4-2; no firm D call. The CDR3 covers 14 residues. Between the trimmed V and J ends, which lost 1 base and 10 bases, there was a span of 14 bases. Germline CDR1 is LGHNA and CDR2 is YNFKEQ. As DNA, the CDR3 is TGTGCCAGCAGCCAAGGCCAGGCAGGCGAGGAGCAGTTCTTC. Its translation: CASSQGQAGEEQFF.

The chain employs TRBV7-2 and TRBJ1-1, with no clear D. Germline CDR1 is SGHTA and CDR2 is FQGNSA. With 4 bases removed from V and 4 bases from J, the gap between germline ends came to 13 bases. The CDR3 is made up of 14 amino acids. CDR3 in amino acids: CASSSTGYGTEAFF. CDR3 DNA: TGTGCCAGCAGCTCAACGGGTTATGGCACTGAAGCTTTCTTT.

This clonotype was detected a few times. This chain connects TRBV24-1 to TRBJ2-3, with a tentative D call TRBD2 (5 bases). V was pared by 4 bases and J by 5 bases, with 24 bases between. CDR1 and CDR2 from the germline V gene are KGHDR and SFDVKD. The CDR3 is 18 residues long. The CDR3 here is CATSEASTPLGRRDTQYF. CDR3 coding DNA: TGTGCCACCAGTGAAGCCTCTACCCCACTAGGCCGTCGAGATACGCAGTATTTT.

About this clonotype itself: A much larger clone differs from this one at a single base, so this may be a read error. CDR3 residues: CASSLVGTGTETQFF. CDR3 DNA: TGTGCCAGCAGCTTAGTCGGGACAGGGACGGAGACCCAGTTCTTC. The chain carries TRBV7-9 and TRBJ2-5; 9 bases align to TRBD1. Judging by the DNA end, TRBJ2-1 fits better; the J call may be wrong. Germline V gives CDR1 SEHNR, CDR2 FQNEAQ (reference sequence). This CDR3 comprises 15 residues.

This clonotype was counted many times. The rearrangement uses TRBV5-1 and TRBJ2-1, with TRBD1 identical over 10 bases. From germline, CDR1 is SGHRS and CDR2 YFSETQ. The CDR3 runs to 15 residues. J gave up 8 bases and V 0 bases, and 5 bases lay outside the gene matches. This CDR3 reads CASSLVGQGRDEQFF. The CDR3 nucleotides are TGCGCCAGCAGCTTGGTGGGACAGGGGAGAGATGAGCAGTTCTTC.

This clonotype occurred many times. The chain combines TRBV5-1 with TRBJ1-3; no firm D call. Trimming removed 0 bases from V and 0 bases from J, with 10 bases in between. There are 16 residues in the CDR3. Germline values: CDR1 SGHRS, CDR2 YFSETQ. Written as DNA, the CDR3 is TGCGCCAGCAGCTTGGGAGCAGACCCCTCTGGAAACACCATATATTTT. Amino acids: CASSLGADPSGNTIYF.

This clonotype has a count of ten or more. This chain links TRBV29-1 with TRBJ2-3, with TRBD1 as a possible D gene (6 bases). The germline V and J ends were trimmed by 5 bases and 5 bases, with 14 bases remaining between them. The CDR3 is 13 amino acids. Per germline, CDR1 SQVTM and CDR2 ANQGSEA. The CDR3 nucleotides read TGCAGCGTTCGCAGGGGTCATCAAGATACGCAGTATTTT. This encodes CSVRRGHQDTQYF.

V usage is TRBV6-1 and J usage is TRBJ1-4; 9 nucleotides align to TRBD1. The CDR3 runs to 14 residues. The J segment lost 8 bases and the V segment lost 6 bases, leaving 7 bases of the junction unmatched. In germline, CDR1 is MNHNS, CDR2 SASEGT. CDR3 sequence reads: CASSPQGAGEKLFF. Here the CDR3 DNA reads TGTGCCAGCAGCCCACAGGGGGCCGGAGAAAAACTGTTTTTT.

In its sample, this clonotype was seen many times. The chain uses TRBV27 and TRBJ2-1; 11 nucleotides match TRBD2. The V segment lost 7 bases and the J segment 3 bases; nucleotides outside the gene matches: 5. CDR1 is MNHEY, CDR2 SMNVEV, per germline (reference sequence). The CDR3 is 15 residues long. This CDR3 is CASTSGTSGYNEQFF. The DNA for the CDR3 is TGTGCCAGCACCTCCGGGACTAGCGGCTACAATGAGCAGTTCTTC.

V and J are TRBV20-1 and TRBJ2-6; TRBD1 agrees at 7 bases. CDR1 and CDR2 from the germline V gene are DFQATT and SNEGSKA (reference sequence). V was clipped by 7 bases and J by 2 bases; unmatched bases: 8. This CDR3 is 15 amino acids long. The CDR3 region has the DNA TGCAGTGTACCGGCCCAGGGGGCTGGGGCCAACGTCCTGACTTTC. The encoded protein is CSVPAQGAGANVLTF.

This clonotype occurred a few times. The chain links TRBV29-1 to TRBJ1-2; TRBD1 matches at 7 bases. After removal of 6 bases from V and 1 base from J, the junction contained 5 bases not matched to a gene. CDR3 length: 13 residues. The germline V gene encodes CDR1 SQVTM and CDR2 ANQGSEA. The CDR3 DNA reads as TGCAGCGTCAGGGACAGCCTTAACTATGGCTACACCTTC. Translated: CSVRDSLNYGYTF. Full variable domain (remainder filled in from reference TRBV29-1 and TRBJ1-2): SAVISQKPSRDICQRGTSLTIQCQVDSQVTMMFWYRQQPGQSLTLIATANQGSEATYESGFVIDKFPISRPNLTFSTLTVSNMSPEDSSIYLCSVRDSLNYGYTFGSGTRLTVV.